This T cell receptor (beta chain) stems from a study of vaccination and CD4 T cells after COVID-19. CD4+ T cells that had been cultured provided DNA sequenced with the Oncomine TCR Beta short-read assay. The authors extracted genomic DNA from cultured CD4+ T cells. MiXCR, run by TCRdb on the PCR reads, gives a single entry per CDR3 protein. The sample comprises 9,000 to 10,000 distinct CDR3 sequences, about 35% of which are singletons, and just over 15% rests with the top ten. This CDR3 is built from 16 residues. The V gene's germline CDR1 is SGHVS and CDR2 FQNEAQ. Between the trimmed V and J ends, which lost 1 base and 1 base, there was a span of 13 bases. The sample's treatment: roughly ten-day PBMC culture with coronavirus spike peptide pools or control peptides (ViraFEST assay). Investigators obtained the unexposed donor's CD4+ T cells before the COVID-19 pandemic (2011-2018). Every well contained around 2.2 million PBMCs, which were grown with around 10 IU/ml IL-2 and approximately 9.9 ug/ml peptide pools.

Remarks on this clonotype: The antigen remains unidentified.

The rearrangement uses TRBV7-8 and TRBJ1-2; D gene unclear. The sample taken for sequencing was CD4+ T cells from blood, cultured in vitro. The receptor was isolated from a human donor in good health. The CDR3 region is CASSLDEGVYNYGYTF. In DNA form, the CDR3 reads TGTGCCAGCAGCTTAGATGAGGGCGTATATAACTATGGCTACACCTTC.